These T cell receptor beta chains were read from a single sample in a study of CD8 T cells in Susac syndrome. MiXCR was run by TCRdb on the immunoSEQ multiplex PCR reads, yielding one entry per CDR3 protein. The profile shows more than 95,000 distinct CDR3 sequences, 85% to 95% of them singletons. The sample comprised CD4+ T cells from PBMCs. These receptors were collected from a human donor with multiple sclerosis. Each CDR3 is given with its conserved first and last residue. The order of the fields is J gene, clone size, D gene, V gene, CDR3 DNA, CDR3 protein. D genes are given only for firm matches. Clone size appears in some rows only: once, few, many, or a class for an expanded clone.

J: TRBJ1-2; size: NA; D: NA; V: TRBV5-1; DNA: TGCGCCAGCAGCCCCGGGAGGGGGGGCAGCTATGGCTACACCTTC; CDR3: CASSPGRGGSYGYTF
J: TRBJ2-5; size: NA; D: NA; V: TRBV4-3; DNA: TGCGCCAGCAGCCACGGGGGACTTTTGGGAGAGACCCAGTACTTC; CDR3: CASSHGGLLGETQYF
J: TRBJ2-1; size: NA; D: TRBD2; V: TRBV7-2; DNA: TGTGCCAGTAGCGGGGGTACTTACAATGAGCAGTTCTTC; CDR3: CASSGGTYNEQFF
J: TRBJ1-3; size: NA; D: TRBD1; V: TRBV12-5; DNA: TGTGCTAGCACCATAACAGGGGGCAAGGAGAACACCATATATTTT; CDR3: CASTITGGKENTIYF
J: TRBJ2-5; size: NA; D: NA; V: TRBV9; DNA: TGTGCCACCTTACAAAAGGGGGTCCAGTACTTC; CDR3: CATLQKGVQYF
J: TRBJ1-6; size: NA; D: NA; V: TRBV6-2/TRBV6-3; DNA: TGTGCCAGCGGGGAGGCCTGGATTTCACCCCTCCACTTT; CDR3: CASGEAWISPLHF
J: TRBJ2-1; size: NA; D: NA; V: TRBV18; DNA: TGTGCCAGCTCACCATCAAGGGACACCCTCGGAGATGAGCAGTTCTTC; CDR3: CASSPSRDTLGDEQFF
J: TRBJ1-1; size: few; D: NA; V: TRBV28; DNA: TGTGCCAGCAGTCCAGACACTGAAGCTTTCTTT; CDR3: CASSPDTEAFF
J: TRBJ1-1; size: once; D: TRBD1; V: TRBV19; DNA: TGTGCCAGTAGTCGACAGGGAACAGCTTTCTTT; CDR3: CASSRQGTAFF
J: TRBJ1-6; size: NA; D: TRBD1; V: TRBV20-1; DNA: TGCAGTGTCAAGGGGGCAGAAAATTCACCCCTCCACTTT; CDR3: CSVKGAENSPLHF
J: TRBJ1-5; size: NA; D: NA; V: TRBV24-1; DNA: TGTGCCACCAGTGCCCTGGAGGGCCAGCCCCAGCATTTT; CDR3: CATSALEGQPQHF
J: TRBJ2-7; size: NA; D: NA; V: TRBV28; DNA: TGTGCCAGCAGTTTAGTGCCGACAGGCCTCTCCTACGAGCAGTACTTC; CDR3: CASSLVPTGLSYEQYF
J: TRBJ1-3; size: NA; D: NA; V: TRBV5-1; DNA: TGCGCCAGCTCTGGGGGAGCCTTGGTACCTGGAAACACCATATATTTT; CDR3: CASSGGALVPGNTIYF
J: TRBJ1-2; size: NA; D: TRBD1; V: TRBV10-3; DNA: TGTGCCATCAGCCCGGGACAGGGAAACTATGGCTACACCTTC; CDR3: CAISPGQGNYGYTF
J: TRBJ2-1; size: few; D: NA; V: TRBV18; DNA: TGTGCCAGCTCACCCGGACGGAACAATGAGCAGTTCTTC; CDR3: CASSPGRNNEQFF
J: TRBJ1-6; size: NA; D: TRBD1; V: TRBV6-2/TRBV6-3; DNA: TGTGCCAGCAGCTCCTTGGGACAGGGGTTTAATAATTCACCCCTCCACTTT; CDR3: CASSSLGQGFNNSPLHF
J: TRBJ1-1; size: NA; D: NA; V: TRBV6-5; DNA: TGTGCCAGCAGTAACTCCAGGGGAGACACTGAAGCTTTCTTT; CDR3: CASSNSRGDTEAFF
J: TRBJ1-1; size: NA; D: TRBD1; V: TRBV18; DNA: TGTGCCAGCTCACCAACAGGGGTTAACACTGAAGCTTTCTTT; CDR3: CASSPTGVNTEAFF
J: TRBJ1-5; size: NA; D: NA; V: TRBV7-9; DNA: TGTGCCAGCAGCTTAGCGGGGGCTGGTCAGCCCCAGCATTTT; CDR3: CASSLAGAGQPQHF